These 7 T cell receptor beta chains came from one sample sequenced in a study of CD8 T cells in cerebrospinal fluid in Alzheimer's disease. For each CDR3 protein, TCRdb gives one entry from its re-call of the 10x single-cell sequencing reads, without DNA. This sample's clone table lists under 400 distinct CDR3 sequences. Sequenced material: cerebrospinal fluid. The receptors were gathered from a human donor with mild cognitive impairment.

The rearrangement joins TRBV9 to TRBJ2-5. Germline CDR1 reads SGDLS; CDR2 reads YYNGEE. The CDR3 is 13 amino acids. CDR3 in amino acids: CASSVGVKETQYF.

Considering frequency, this clonotype is medium-sized. J is TRBJ2-1 and V is TRBV9. This CDR3 region has 13 residues. In germline, CDR1 is SGDLS, CDR2 YYNGEE. CDR3 sequence reads: CASSVAHYNEQFF.

This clonotype shows up as medium-sized by frequency. This sequence joins TRBV5-1 and TRBJ1-4; TCRdb names TRBD1, which stays unverified in the absence of DNA. The CDR3 has 15 residues. Germline V lookup: CDR1 SGHRS, CDR2 YFSETQ. CDR3 region: CASSQRQGAGEKLFF.

Measured by frequency, this clonotype is large (0.1 to 1%). J is TRBJ1-6 and V is TRBV4-3. Germline CDR1 is LGHNA and CDR2 is YSLEER. The CDR3 has 14 residues. The CDR3: CASSQEFTNSPLHF.

By frequency, this clonotype registers medium-sized. This rearrangement joins TRBV18 to TRBJ2-1; TCRdb selects TRBD1, and the lack of DNA leaves this call unchecked. Per germline, CDR1 KGHSH and CDR2 LQKENI. The CDR3 runs to 15 residues. CDR3 in amino acids: CASSPRTGEGNEQFF.

This clonotype is labeled medium-sized based on frequency. The chain uses TRBV2 and TRBJ1-2; TCRdb returns TRBD1, unconfirmable since there is no DNA. The CDR3 is 14 amino acids. Looked up from germline, CDR1 is SNHLY and CDR2 is FYNNEI. The CDR3 protein is CASKGTGGDYGYTF.

This clonotype shows up as medium-sized by frequency. The chain couples TRBV30 to TRBJ2-6; TCRdb selects TRBD1, and the lack of DNA leaves this call unchecked. Per germline, CDR1 GTSNPN and CDR2 SVGIG (reference sequence). The CDR3 contains 15 residues. The CDR3 region is CACRGEAFGANVLTF.